This T cell receptor (beta chain) was found in a study of OX40 agonist ivuxolimab in advanced cancers. For the study at large: One patient with hepatocellular carcinoma and two with cutaneous melanoma, three in all, had partial responses.

The V end lost 7 bases, the J end lost 4 bases, and 13 bases lay between the germline ends. CDR1 is MNHEY and CDR2 is SMNVEV in the germline V gene (reference sequence). CDR3 length: 13 amino acids. The repertoire was sequenced with immunoSEQ multiplex PCR; TCRdb's copy has only in-frame clones and lacks some. The repertoire holds about 79,000 clones, 86% seen once, with 0.85% to 1% in the top ten. The clonotype originates from an adult with an advanced solid tumor such as melanoma, head and neck, liver or kidney cancer. The sequences come from CD4+ or CD8+ T cells sorted from blood, collected in a trial of the OX40 agonist ivuxolimab. V is TRBV27 and J is TRBJ2-5; no reliable D call. The CDR3 protein is CASTRRTGETQYF. The CDR3 DNA reads as TGTGCCAGCACTCGACGGACCGGAGAGACCCAGTACTTC.